This TCR beta chain was identified during a study of blood T cell repertoires in COVID-19. TCRdb keeps only in-frame clones here, not all; method: immunoSEQ multiplex PCR. The sample includes about 210,000 clones, roughly 90% seen only once; the top ten take under 5.5%. Trimming left V 0 bases short and J 0 bases short, with 10 bases between. This CDR3 comprises 16 residues. CDR1 SGHRS and CDR2 YFSETQ come from the germline V gene. The sample consisted of peripheral blood. The chain has TRBV5-1 and TRBJ1-3; D might be TRBD1 (6 bases). The clonotype was recovered from a woman in her thirties or forties with acute or convalescent COVID-19. The CDR3 spells CASSLAGQLSGNTIYF. CDR3 DNA sequence: TGCGCCAGCAGCTTGGCCGGACAGCTCTCTGGAAACACCATATATTTT.